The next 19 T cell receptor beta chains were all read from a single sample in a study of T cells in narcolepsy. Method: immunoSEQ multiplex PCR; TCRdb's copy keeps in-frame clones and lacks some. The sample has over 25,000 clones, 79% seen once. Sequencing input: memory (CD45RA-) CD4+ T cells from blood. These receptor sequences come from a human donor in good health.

CDR3 amino acids: CAWSTEGQGKTEAFF. The CDR3 nucleotides read TGTGCCTGGAGTACGGAGGGACAGGGTAAAACTGAAGCTTTCTTT. This chain links TRBV30 with TRBJ1-1, with 9 bases aligning to TRBD1. Germline V CDR1 and CDR2: GTSNPN, SVGIG (reference sequence). CDR3 length: 15 residues. V lost 2 bases and J lost 5; bases outside the gene matches: 9.

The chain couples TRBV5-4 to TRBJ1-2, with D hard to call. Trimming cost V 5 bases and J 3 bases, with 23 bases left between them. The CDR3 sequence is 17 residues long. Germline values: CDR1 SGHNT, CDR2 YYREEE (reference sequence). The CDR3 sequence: CASSSTARRARDYGYTF. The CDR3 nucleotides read TGTGCCAGCAGTTCCACAGCTCGTCGGGCGCGGGACTATGGCTACACCTTC.

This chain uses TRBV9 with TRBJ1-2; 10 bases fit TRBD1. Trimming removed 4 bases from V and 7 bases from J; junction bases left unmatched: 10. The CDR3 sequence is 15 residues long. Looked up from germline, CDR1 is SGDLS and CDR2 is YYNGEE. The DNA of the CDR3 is TGTGCCAGCAGCCCGCGGGACAGGGGAAGGAGTGGCTACACCTTC. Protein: CASSPRDRGRSGYTF.

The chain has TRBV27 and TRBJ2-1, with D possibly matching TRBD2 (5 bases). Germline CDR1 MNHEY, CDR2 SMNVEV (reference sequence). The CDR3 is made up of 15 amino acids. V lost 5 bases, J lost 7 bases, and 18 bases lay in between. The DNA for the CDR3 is TGTGCCAGCAGTCCCTCGAGGGCGGCAACGAATGAGCAGTTCTTC. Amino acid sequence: CASSPSRAATNEQFF.

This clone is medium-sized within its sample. CDR3 DNA: TGCGCCAGCAGCTATACAGGGAGCTCCTACGAGCAGTACTTC. Amino acids: CASSYTGSSYEQYF. The J gene is TRBJ2-7, the V gene TRBV5-1; TRBD1 might be the D (6 bases). This CDR3 spans 14 amino acids. Trimming left V 3 bases short and J 0 bases short, with 10 bases between. Per germline, CDR1 SGHRS and CDR2 YFSETQ. The full variable domain, its missing parts supplied by reference TRBV5-1 and TRBJ2-7, is KAGVTQTPRYLIKTRGQQVTLSCSPISGHRSVSWYQQTPGQGLQFLFEYFSETQRNKGNFPGRFSGRQFSNSRSEMNVSTLELGDSALYLCASSYTGSSYEQYFGPGTRLTVT.

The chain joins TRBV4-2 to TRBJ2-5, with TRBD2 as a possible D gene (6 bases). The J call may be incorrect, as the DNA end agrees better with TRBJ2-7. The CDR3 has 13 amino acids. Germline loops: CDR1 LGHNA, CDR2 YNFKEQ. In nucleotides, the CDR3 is TGTGCCAGCAGCCAAGATGGGAGGAACGAGCAGTACTTC. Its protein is CASSQDGRNEQYF.

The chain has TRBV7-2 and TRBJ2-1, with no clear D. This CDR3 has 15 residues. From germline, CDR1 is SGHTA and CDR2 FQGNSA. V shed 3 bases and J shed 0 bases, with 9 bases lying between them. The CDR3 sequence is CASSFSTSSYNEQFF. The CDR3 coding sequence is TGTGCCAGCAGCTTTTCCACGAGCTCCTACAATGAGCAGTTCTTC.

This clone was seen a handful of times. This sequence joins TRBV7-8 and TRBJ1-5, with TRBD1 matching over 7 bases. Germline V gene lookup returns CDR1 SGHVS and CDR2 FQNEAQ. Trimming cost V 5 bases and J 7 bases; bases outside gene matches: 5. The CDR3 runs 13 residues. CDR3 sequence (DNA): TGTGCCAGCAGCCCAGGGGGGTTCCAGCCCCAGCATTTT. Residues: CASSPGGFQPQHF.

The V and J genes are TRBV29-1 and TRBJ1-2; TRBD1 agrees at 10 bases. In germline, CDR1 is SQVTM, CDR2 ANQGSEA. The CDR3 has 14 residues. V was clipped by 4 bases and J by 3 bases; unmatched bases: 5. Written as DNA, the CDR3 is TGCAGCGTTGGGGACAGGGGCCCGTACTATGGCTACACCTTC. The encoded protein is CSVGDRGPYYGYTF.

This CDR3 reads CASSIDLYGGARSGTQYF. CDR3 bases: TGTGCCAGTAGTATAGATCTTTACGGGGGCGCCCGTAGTGGGACCCAGTACTTC. The chain uses TRBV19 and TRBJ2-5; D may correspond to TRBD1 or TRBD2 (6 bases each). Germline V gene sequence: CDR1 LNHDA, CDR2 SQIVND (reference sequence). The V and J ends lost 0 bases and 7 bases respectively, with 24 bases between them. The CDR3 is 18 amino acids.

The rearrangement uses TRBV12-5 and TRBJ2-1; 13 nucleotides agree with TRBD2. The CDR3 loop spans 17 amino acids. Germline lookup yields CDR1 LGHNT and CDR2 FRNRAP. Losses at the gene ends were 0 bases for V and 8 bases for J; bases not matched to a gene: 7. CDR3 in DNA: TGTGCTAGTGGTTTGGTCCGACTAGCGGGAGGTTTGTATGAGCAGTTCTTC. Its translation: CASGLVRLAGGLYEQFF.

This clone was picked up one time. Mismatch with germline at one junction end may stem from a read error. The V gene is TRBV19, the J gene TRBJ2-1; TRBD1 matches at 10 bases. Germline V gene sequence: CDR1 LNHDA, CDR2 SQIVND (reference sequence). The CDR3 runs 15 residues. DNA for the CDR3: TGTGTCAGTAGTATTACCGGGACAGGGGCCGGTGAGCAGTTCTTC. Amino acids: CVSSITGTGAGEQFF.

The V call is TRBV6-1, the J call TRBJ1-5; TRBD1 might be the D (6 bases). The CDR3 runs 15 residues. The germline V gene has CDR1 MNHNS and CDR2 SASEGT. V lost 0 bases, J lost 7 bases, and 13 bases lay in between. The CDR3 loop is CASSEAQGTMQPQHF. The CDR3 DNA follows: TGTGCCAGCAGTGAAGCGCAGGGGACAATGCAGCCCCAGCATTTT.

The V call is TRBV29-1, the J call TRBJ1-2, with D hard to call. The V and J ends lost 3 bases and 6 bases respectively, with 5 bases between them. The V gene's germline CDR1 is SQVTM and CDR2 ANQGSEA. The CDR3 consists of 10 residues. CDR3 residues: CSVDGDGYTF. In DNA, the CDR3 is TGCAGCGTTGACGGAGATGGCTACACCTTC.

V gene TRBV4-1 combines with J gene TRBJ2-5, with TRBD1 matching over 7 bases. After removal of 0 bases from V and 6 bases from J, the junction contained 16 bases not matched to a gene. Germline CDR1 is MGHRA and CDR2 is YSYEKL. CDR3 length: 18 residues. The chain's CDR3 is CASSQDGFLQGSAKTQYF. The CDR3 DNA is TGCGCCAGCAGCCAAGATGGGTTCCTACAGGGGAGCGCGAAGACCCAGTACTTC.

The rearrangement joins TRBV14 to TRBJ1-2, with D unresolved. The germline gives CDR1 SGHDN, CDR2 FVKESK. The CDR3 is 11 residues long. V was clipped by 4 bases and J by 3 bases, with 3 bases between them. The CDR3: CASSRDYGYTF. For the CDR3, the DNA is TGTGCCAGCAGCCGGGACTATGGCTACACCTTC.

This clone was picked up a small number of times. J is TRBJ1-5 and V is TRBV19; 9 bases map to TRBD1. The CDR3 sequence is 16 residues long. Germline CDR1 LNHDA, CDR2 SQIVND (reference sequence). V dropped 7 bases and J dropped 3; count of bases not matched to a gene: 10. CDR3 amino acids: CASTSEGTGYNQPQHF. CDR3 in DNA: TGTGCCAGTACCTCCGAAGGGACAGGGTACAATCAGCCCCAGCATTTT.

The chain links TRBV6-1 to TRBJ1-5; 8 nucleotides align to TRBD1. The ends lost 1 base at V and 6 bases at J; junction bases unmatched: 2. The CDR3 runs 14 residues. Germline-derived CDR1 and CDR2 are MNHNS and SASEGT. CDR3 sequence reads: CASSEGDRGQPQHF. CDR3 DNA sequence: TGTGCCAGCAGTGAAGGTGACAGGGGTCAGCCCCAGCATTTT.

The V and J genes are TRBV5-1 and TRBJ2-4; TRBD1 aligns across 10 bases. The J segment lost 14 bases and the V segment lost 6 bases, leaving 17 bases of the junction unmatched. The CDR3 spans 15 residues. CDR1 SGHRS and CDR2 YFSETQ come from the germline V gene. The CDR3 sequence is CASTNLGGQGEAKYF. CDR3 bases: TGCGCCAGCACCAACCTGGGTGGACAGGGGGAAGCGAAGTACTTC.